This is a list of T cell receptor beta chains from one sample in a study of beta chain features in type 1 diabetes. The table came from immunoSEQ multiplex PCR; TCRdb's copy has only in-frame clones and leaves some out. The data hold roughly 730,000 clones, with over 10% observed a single time. The specimen was naive CD4+ T cells from blood. The receptors come from a man younger than 35 with type 1 diabetes. Both conserved end residues are part of each CDR3. The order of the fields is V gene, J gene, clone size, D gene, CDR3 protein, CDR3 DNA. The D gene is left open where the match is weak. Rows give clone size only sometimes, using once, few, many, or a class for an expanded clone.

v_gene: TRBV25-1
j_gene: TRBJ2-7
abundance: NA
d_gene: NA
CDR3aa: CASSEWAGAYEQYF
CDR3nt: TGTGCCAGCAGTGAATGGGCAGGGGCCTACGAGCAGTACTTC

v_gene: TRBV25-1
j_gene: TRBJ1-2
abundance: NA
d_gene: NA
CDR3aa: CASSEGTDYGYTF
CDR3nt: TGTGCCAGCAGTGAAGGGACGGACTATGGCTACACCTTC

v_gene: TRBV29-1
j_gene: TRBJ2-7
abundance: few
d_gene: NA
CDR3aa: CSVESQGYGEQYF
CDR3nt: TGCAGCGTTGAAAGCCAGGGGTATGGCGAGCAGTACTTC

v_gene: TRBV5-4
j_gene: TRBJ1-2
abundance: few
d_gene: TRBD1
CDR3aa: CASSLMGQDWYGYTF
CDR3nt: TGTGCCAGCAGTCTAATGGGACAGGATTGGTATGGCTACACCTTC

v_gene: TRBV7-6
j_gene: TRBJ2-3
abundance: few
d_gene: TRBD2
CDR3aa: CASSPGTSAPDTQYF
CDR3nt: TGTGCCAGCAGCCCCGGGACTAGCGCCCCAGATACGCAGTATTTT

v_gene: TRBV9
j_gene: TRBJ1-6
abundance: NA
d_gene: NA
CDR3aa: CASSSRRGSAYNSPLHF
CDR3nt: TGTGCCAGCAGCTCCCGACGAGGGTCTGCCTATAATTCACCCCTCCACTTT

v_gene: TRBV19
j_gene: TRBJ1-6
abundance: few
d_gene: TRBD1
CDR3aa: CASSTRQGMDSPLHF
CDR3nt: TGTGCCAGTAGTACCCGACAGGGTATGGATTCACCCCTCCACTTT

v_gene: TRBV30
j_gene: TRBJ1-1
abundance: NA
d_gene: NA
CDR3aa: CACEQAIYTEAFF
CDR3nt: TGTGCCTGCGAACAGGCTATCTACACTGAAGCTTTCTTT

v_gene: TRBV9
j_gene: TRBJ2-1
abundance: few
d_gene: NA
CDR3aa: CASSAPGTVYNEQFF
CDR3nt: TGTGCCAGCAGCGCGCCCGGGACGGTTTACAATGAGCAGTTCTTC

v_gene: TRBV19
j_gene: TRBJ1-5
abundance: NA
d_gene: TRBD1
CDR3aa: CASIAGTGGPGAQHF
CDR3nt: TGTGCCAGTATTGCCGGGACAGGGGGACCGGGGGCCCAGCATTTT

v_gene: TRBV29-1
j_gene: TRBJ2-7
abundance: few
d_gene: NA
CDR3aa: CSVEEPGYEQYF
CDR3nt: TGCAGCGTTGAAGAACCAGGGTACGAGCAGTACTTC

v_gene: TRBV18
j_gene: TRBJ1-4
abundance: NA
d_gene: NA
CDR3aa: CASSPSQRNEKLFF
CDR3nt: TGTGCCAGCTCACCGTCACAGCGTAATGAAAAACTGTTTTTT

v_gene: TRBV30
j_gene: TRBJ1-2
abundance: NA
d_gene: NA
CDR3aa: CAWSGQPHYGYTF
CDR3nt: TGTGCCTGGAGTGGTCAGCCACACTATGGCTACACCTTC

v_gene: TRBV28
j_gene: TRBJ2-5
abundance: NA
d_gene: TRBD2
CDR3aa: CASVLGGSMTQYF
CDR3nt: TGTGCCAGCGTACTGGGGGGGTCTATGACCCAGTACTTC

v_gene: TRBV7-9
j_gene: TRBJ2-1
abundance: few
d_gene: TRBD1
CDR3aa: CASSLVEVRTGKFF
CDR3nt: TGTGCCAGCAGCTTAGTCGAAGTCCGGACAGGGAAGTTCTTC

v_gene: TRBV2
j_gene: TRBJ1-5
abundance: few
d_gene: NA
CDR3aa: CASSEALRLDQPQHF
CDR3nt: TGTGCCAGCAGTGAAGCGCTTCGGCTAGATCAGCCCCAGCATTTT

v_gene: TRBV15
j_gene: TRBJ2-7
abundance: NA
d_gene: TRBD1
CDR3aa: CATSRDGQVTDEQYF
CDR3nt: TGTGCCACCAGCAGAGACGGACAGGTTACCGACGAGCAGTACTTC

v_gene: TRBV28
j_gene: TRBJ2-7
abundance: NA
d_gene: NA
CDR3aa: CASSFPNRDEQYF
CDR3nt: TGTGCCAGCAGTTTCCCCAACAGGGACGAGCAGTACTTC

v_gene: TRBV25-1
j_gene: TRBJ1-2
abundance: few
d_gene: NA
CDR3aa: CASERGYGYTF
CDR3nt: TGTGCCAGCGAGCGGGGCTATGGCTACACCTTC

v_gene: TRBV18
j_gene: TRBJ2-1
abundance: NA
d_gene: TRBD1
CDR3aa: CASSPPPGGSLNEQFF
CDR3nt: TGTGCCAGCTCACCACCTCCAGGGGGCAGCCTCAATGAGCAGTTCTTC

v_gene: TRBV29-1
j_gene: TRBJ2-3
abundance: NA
d_gene: NA
CDR3aa: CSSGAGYGTDTQYF
CDR3nt: TGCAGCTCTGGTGCAGGGTACGGGACAGATACGCAGTATTTT

v_gene: TRBV7-8
j_gene: TRBJ1-5
abundance: NA
d_gene: NA
CDR3aa: CASSYYSGSNQPQHF
CDR3nt: TGTGCCAGCAGCTATTACTCTGGGAGTAATCAGCCCCAGCATTTT

v_gene: TRBV7-9
j_gene: TRBJ2-1
abundance: NA
d_gene: NA
CDR3aa: CASSPKGGSYNEQFF
CDR3nt: TGTGCCAGCAGTCCAAAAGGGGGTTCCTACAATGAGCAGTTCTTC

v_gene: TRBV30
j_gene: TRBJ2-7
abundance: NA
d_gene: NA
CDR3aa: CAWSVFSVGEQYF
CDR3nt: TGTGCCTGGAGTGTATTCAGTGTGGGGGAGCAGTACTTC

v_gene: TRBV20-1
j_gene: TRBJ2-3
abundance: few
d_gene: NA
CDR3aa: CSEGSTDTQYF
CDR3nt: TGCAGTGAGGGTAGCACAGATACGCAGTATTTT

v_gene: TRBV29-1
j_gene: TRBJ2-1
abundance: NA
d_gene: NA
CDR3aa: CSVEGGNEQFF
CDR3nt: TGCAGCGTTGAAGGGGGCAATGAGCAGTTCTTC

v_gene: TRBV9
j_gene: TRBJ2-1
abundance: NA
d_gene: TRBD1
CDR3aa: CASNLGQGANRWGNEQFF
CDR3nt: TGTGCCAGCAACCTCGGACAGGGGGCGAATAGGTGGGGAAATGAGCAGTTCTTC

v_gene: TRBV25-1
j_gene: TRBJ2-5
abundance: few
d_gene: NA
CDR3aa: CASSEPLSGQETQYF
CDR3nt: TGTGCCAGCAGTGAGCCCCTGAGCGGTCAAGAGACCCAGTACTTC

v_gene: TRBV4-1
j_gene: TRBJ2-7
abundance: NA
d_gene: NA
CDR3aa: CASSQDQVGSYEQYF
CDR3nt: TGCGCCAGCAGCCAAGATCAGGTCGGATCCTACGAGCAGTACTTC

v_gene: TRBV4-1
j_gene: TRBJ1-4
abundance: NA
d_gene: NA
CDR3aa: CASSLGPRGQLTNEKLFF
CDR3nt: TGCGCCAGCAGCCTAGGGCCCAGGGGCCAGTTGACTAATGAAAAACTGTTTTTT

v_gene: TRBV19
j_gene: TRBJ2-1
abundance: NA
d_gene: TRBD2
CDR3aa: CASAMGSGGPNEQFF
CDR3nt: TGTGCCAGTGCCATGGGTAGCGGGGGGCCCAATGAGCAGTTCTTC

v_gene: TRBV7-3
j_gene: TRBJ1-2
abundance: few
d_gene: NA
CDR3aa: CASSHRGPEDGYTF
CDR3nt: TGTGCCAGCAGCCACCGGGGGCCCGAAGATGGCTACACCTTC

v_gene: TRBV7-8
j_gene: TRBJ2-6
abundance: NA
d_gene: TRBD1
CDR3aa: CASSLATKQGTGANVLTF
CDR3nt: TGTGCCAGCAGCTTAGCTACTAAACAGGGGACGGGGGCCAACGTCCTGACTTTC

v_gene: TRBV5-1
j_gene: TRBJ2-7
abundance: NA
d_gene: NA
CDR3aa: CASSLGLYVAYEQYF
CDR3nt: TGCGCCAGCAGCTTGGGGTTATACGTGGCCTACGAGCAGTACTTC

v_gene: TRBV5-1
j_gene: TRBJ2-4
abundance: NA
d_gene: NA
CDR3aa: CASSLSPGAKNIQYF
CDR3nt: TGCGCCAGCAGCTTGAGCCCCGGAGCCAAAAACATTCAGTACTTC

v_gene: TRBV5-1
j_gene: TRBJ2-7
abundance: NA
d_gene: NA
CDR3aa: CASSLDTGSYEQYF
CDR3nt: TGCGCCAGCAGCTTGGACACAGGATCCTACGAGCAGTACTTC

v_gene: TRBV5-4
j_gene: TRBJ1-1
abundance: NA
d_gene: TRBD1
CDR3aa: CASSSKTGVGTEAFF
CDR3nt: TGTGCCAGCAGCTCGAAAACAGGGGTCGGCACTGAAGCTTTCTTT

v_gene: TRBV19
j_gene: TRBJ2-1
abundance: NA
d_gene: NA
CDR3aa: CASSMFGGSYNEQFF
CDR3nt: TGTGCCAGTAGTATGTTCGGCGGGTCCTACAATGAGCAGTTCTTC

v_gene: TRBV18
j_gene: TRBJ2-5
abundance: few
d_gene: NA
CDR3aa: CASSRNGWQETQYF
CDR3nt: TGTGCCAGCTCACGGAACGGATGGCAAGAGACCCAGTACTTC

v_gene: TRBV11-2
j_gene: TRBJ1-4
abundance: few
d_gene: NA
CDR3aa: CASSGRGTRIEKLFF
CDR3nt: TGTGCCAGCAGCGGCCGGGGAACGAGAATTGAAAAACTGTTTTTT

v_gene: TRBV6-6
j_gene: TRBJ2-5
abundance: NA
d_gene: NA
CDR3aa: CASSYSFFQETQYF
CDR3nt: TGTGCCAGCAGTTACTCATTCTTTCAAGAGACCCAGTACTTC

v_gene: TRBV6-5
j_gene: TRBJ1-3
abundance: NA
d_gene: TRBD1
CDR3aa: CASTDRANTIYF
CDR3nt: TGTGCCAGCACCGACAGGGCGAACACCATATATTTT

v_gene: TRBV6-5
j_gene: TRBJ2-2
abundance: NA
d_gene: TRBD1
CDR3aa: CAIGGQGMIGELFF
CDR3nt: TGTGCGATAGGTGGACAGGGGATGATCGGGGAGCTGTTTTTT

v_gene: TRBV30
j_gene: TRBJ2-7
abundance: NA
d_gene: TRBD1
CDR3aa: CAWSTGDREFGEQYF
CDR3nt: TGTGCCTGGAGTACGGGGGACAGGGAATTCGGGGAGCAGTACTTC

v_gene: TRBV7-2
j_gene: TRBJ2-3
abundance: few
d_gene: NA
CDR3aa: CASSPYGVITDTQYF
CDR3nt: TGTGCCAGCAGCCCCTACGGTGTTATCACAGATACGCAGTATTTT

v_gene: TRBV30
j_gene: TRBJ2-7
abundance: NA
d_gene: NA
CDR3aa: CAWSVLRGVRQDYEQYF
CDR3nt: TGTGCCTGGAGTGTACTTCGAGGTGTCCGGCAGGACTACGAGCAGTACTTC

v_gene: TRBV6-5
j_gene: TRBJ2-5
abundance: NA
d_gene: TRBD1
CDR3aa: CATQGEQETQYF
CDR3nt: TGTGCCACCCAGGGGGAACAAGAGACCCAGTACTTC

v_gene: TRBV18
j_gene: TRBJ2-3
abundance: NA
d_gene: TRBD1
CDR3aa: CASSAGTGTDTQYF
CDR3nt: TGTGCCAGCTCAGCCGGGACAGGCACAGATACGCAGTATTTT

v_gene: TRBV20-1
j_gene: TRBJ1-5
abundance: NA
d_gene: NA
CDR3aa: CSAGAGKPQHF
CDR3nt: TGCAGTGCTGGGGCTGGGAAACCCCAGCATTTT

v_gene: TRBV30
j_gene: TRBJ1-1
abundance: few
d_gene: NA
CDR3aa: CAWGAGGTEAFF
CDR3nt: TGTGCCTGGGGTGCGGGGGGCACTGAAGCTTTCTTT